These T cell receptor beta chains were read from a single sample in a study of shared clonotypes between healthy human individuals. TCRdb's copy holds only in-frame clones and misses some; the assay was immunoSEQ multiplex PCR. The data hold roughly 2.1 million clones, with roughly 91% observed a single time. The sequenced material came from naive CD8+ T cells from PBMCs. The origin of the receptors is a man aged 18 to 29 in good health. Some clones in this sample may be carry-over from other donors' samples. Each CDR3 is given with its conserved first and last residue. The D gene is left open where the match is weak. Clone size appears in some rows only: once, few, many, or a class for an expanded clone.

>.|TRBV2|14|TRBJ2-3|TRBD2
TGTGCCAGCGGGGGTTCGGGAGGGGAGGATACGCAGTATTTT
CASGGSGGEDTQYF
>.|TRBV14|13|TRBJ2-2|.
TGTGCCAGCAGTCGGGACATTGCCGGGGAGCTGTTTTTT
CASSRDIAGELFF
>.|TRBV13|16|TRBJ2-2|.
TGTGCCAGCAGCTCCCTGGGACACCGGAACACCGGGGAGCTGTTTTTT
CASSSLGHRNTGELFF
>.|TRBV4-1|18|TRBJ2-3|TRBD2
TGCGCCAGCAGCCACGTAACGGCCCTAGCGGGAGACACAGATACGCAGTATTTT
CASSHVTALAGDTDTQYF
>.|TRBV5-6|16|TRBJ2-7|.
TGTGCCAGCAGCGGTCCGACAAACAAATCGCCCTACGAGCAGTACTTC
CASSGPTNKSPYEQYF
>once|TRBV19|14|TRBJ1-5|.
TGTGCCAGTAGGGGTCGGGGGTTTGGTCAGCCCCAGCATTTT
CASRGRGFGQPQHF
>.|TRBV6-1|15|TRBJ2-1|.
TGTGCCAGCAGTGAATATACCGGGAGTGGTAATGAGCAGTTCTTC
CASSEYTGSGNEQFF
>.|TRBV4-3|13|TRBJ2-7|TRBD1
TGCGCCAGCAGCCATGACAGGGCCTACGAGCAGTACTTC
CASSHDRAYEQYF
>.|TRBV4-1|13|TRBJ1-5|TRBD1
TGCGCCAGCAGCCAATATGAGGGGGCCCCCCAGCATTTT
CASSQYEGAPQHF
>.|TRBV29-1|15|TRBJ2-4|.
TGCAGCGCCTGGGCCCCAGAGCTAGCCAAAAACATTCAGTACTTC
CSAWAPELAKNIQYF